The source of this T cell receptor (beta chain) is a study of blood T cell repertoires in COVID-19. Study context: The study drew acute and convalescent COVID-19 samples from the United States, Italy and Spain. The cDNA or gDNA used as material had been derived from T cells, B-cell-depleted T cells, or PBMCs.

Per the authors' pipeline: Amplification from reference gene primers served as the basis for estimated nucleated cell counts. This table comes from immunoSEQ multiplex PCR, and its TCRdb copy is limited to in-frame clones, with some not included. V, J and clone size derive from that table, while D and trimming were established from the DNA sequence. The table shows 130,000 or so clones, with roughly four fifths occurring only once. Germline CDR1 is LGHDT and CDR2 is YNNKEL (reference sequence). The V gene lost 3 bases and the J gene lost 2 bases, with 9 bases spanning the gap. The CDR3 extends over 14 amino acids.

This TCR was recovered from a human donor in a cohort sampled during active COVID-19. Sequencing input: peripheral blood. The chain links TRBV3-1 (or the pseudogene TRBV3-2) to TRBJ2-3, with a possible D match to TRBD1 (5 bases). The CDR3 spells CASSQGRYTDTQYF. Written as DNA, the CDR3 is TGTGCCAGCAGCCAGGGGCGGTACACAGATACGCAGTATTTT.